The rows below give T cell receptor beta chains drawn from one sample of a study of T cell responses to AZD1222 COVID-19 vaccine. Only in-frame clones appear in the TCRdb table, and some are missing; sequencing was by immunoSEQ multiplex PCR. The table includes 110,000 or so clones, 89% detected once. Sequenced material: peripheral blood, taken 28 days after the second AZD1222 dose. The receptors stem from an adult who received the AZD1222 COVID-19 vaccine. The CDR3 runs from the conserved cysteine through the conserved F or W. Fields, in order: J gene, V gene, D gene, clone size, CDR3 protein, CDR3 DNA. The D gene is left open where the match is weak. Size tells how often a clone was seen (once, few, many) or the class of an expanded clone, and some rows leave it out.

j_gene: TRBJ2-1
v_gene: TRBV11-3
d_gene: TRBD2
abundance: NA
CDR3aa: CASSLDAGTGGPRNEQFF
CDR3nt: TGTGCCAGCAGCTTAGATGCTGGAACGGGAGGGCCTCGTAATGAGCAGTTCTTC

j_gene: TRBJ2-2
v_gene: TRBV24-1
d_gene: TRBD2
abundance: NA
CDR3aa: CATSDPGLAGAGELFF
CDR3nt: TGTGCCACCAGTGACCCGGGACTAGCGGGAGCCGGGGAGCTGTTTTTT

j_gene: TRBJ2-5
v_gene: TRBV5-1
d_gene: TRBD2
abundance: NA
CDR3aa: CASRTSGSQETQYF
CDR3nt: TGCGCCAGCAGAACTAGCGGGAGCCAAGAGACCCAGTACTTC

j_gene: TRBJ2-7
v_gene: TRBV6-2/TRBV6-3
d_gene: TRBD2
abundance: NA
CDR3aa: CASSYSPYLAGRSYEQYF
CDR3nt: TGTGCCAGCAGTTACTCCCCTTACCTAGCGGGGAGATCCTACGAGCAGTACTTC

j_gene: TRBJ1-6
v_gene: TRBV19
d_gene: NA
abundance: NA
CDR3aa: CASGQTSQINSPLHF
CDR3nt: TGTGCCAGCGGTCAGACTTCACAGATTAATTCACCCCTCCACTTT

j_gene: TRBJ2-7
v_gene: TRBV28
d_gene: NA
abundance: NA
CDR3aa: CASSYPGGDEQYF
CDR3nt: TGTGCCAGCAGCTACCCCGGGGGTGACGAGCAGTACTTC

j_gene: TRBJ2-7
v_gene: TRBV5-1
d_gene: NA
abundance: NA
CDR3aa: CASSFSGLSNEQYF
CDR3nt: TGCGCCAGCAGCTTCTCGGGACTCTCCAACGAGCAGTACTTC

j_gene: TRBJ2-1
v_gene: TRBV28
d_gene: NA
abundance: NA
CDR3aa: CASTFSLLVEQFF
CDR3nt: TGTGCCAGCACTTTTAGCCTTCTAGTCGAGCAGTTCTTC

j_gene: TRBJ2-2
v_gene: TRBV9
d_gene: NA
abundance: NA
CDR3aa: CASSVVDTYTGELFF
CDR3nt: TGTGCCAGCAGCGTAGTGGACACGTACACCGGGGAGCTGTTTTTT

j_gene: TRBJ2-4
v_gene: TRBV2
d_gene: NA
abundance: once
CDR3aa: CASSDQPARGQYF
CDR3nt: TGTGCCAGCAGTGATCAACCGGCGCGGGGACAGTACTTC

j_gene: TRBJ2-2
v_gene: TRBV5-4
d_gene: NA
abundance: NA
CDR3aa: CASKSGNTGELFF
CDR3nt: TGTGCCAGCAAAAGCGGTAACACCGGGGAGCTGTTTTTT

j_gene: TRBJ2-2
v_gene: TRBV10-1
d_gene: NA
abundance: NA
CDR3aa: CASSEFKNTGELFF
CDR3nt: TGCGCCAGCAGTGAGTTCAAGAACACCGGGGAGCTGTTTTTT

j_gene: TRBJ1-1
v_gene: TRBV29-1
d_gene: NA
abundance: few
CDR3aa: CSVVGPGGGTEAFF
CDR3nt: TGCAGCGTTGTAGGCCCCGGGGGTGGTACTGAAGCTTTCTTT

j_gene: TRBJ1-2
v_gene: TRBV6-5
d_gene: TRBD1
abundance: few
CDR3aa: CASSYLRTGGSYGYTF
CDR3nt: TGTGCCAGCAGTTACCTCAGGACAGGGGGTAGCTATGGCTACACCTTC

j_gene: TRBJ1-1
v_gene: TRBV19
d_gene: TRBD1
abundance: NA
CDR3aa: CASRSGQGRGNTEAFF
CDR3nt: TGTGCCAGTAGATCGGGACAGGGGCGCGGGAACACTGAAGCTTTCTTT

j_gene: TRBJ2-7
v_gene: TRBV28
d_gene: TRBD1
abundance: NA
CDR3aa: CASSLGTGTHEQYF
CDR3nt: TGTGCCAGCAGTTTAGGGACAGGGACCCACGAGCAGTACTTC